The 15 T cell receptor beta chains below were found in one sample sequenced in a study of T cells in Graves' hyperthyroidism and ophthalmopathy. The CDR3 regions of TCR beta were amplified from RNA transcripts. The study used the HTBI primer set for a first-round RT-PCR of the TCR CDR3. MiXCR, run by TCRdb on the multiplex PCR reads, gives a single entry per CDR3 protein. Among about 270,000 distinct CDR3 sequences listed, around a quarter were seen once. Sequencing used blood. The receptor set was obtained from a man aged 40-49 years with Graves' hyperthyroidism that later progressed to Graves' ophthalmopathy.

This clonotype was seen ten or more times. The chain uses TRBV27 and TRBJ2-7; D may correspond to TRBD1 or TRBD2 (5 bases each). From germline, CDR1 is MNHEY and CDR2 SMNVEV (reference sequence). The V end was cut by 6 bases, the J end by 4 bases, with 25 bases between. This CDR3 region has 17 residues. In DNA form, the CDR3 reads TGTGCCAGCAGCCTAGGACCGGGGCCGGCGGGCGCGTACGAGCAGTACTTC. Translation gives CASSLGPGPAGAYEQYF.

At least ten counts were recorded for this clonotype. The chain combines TRBV20-1 with TRBJ1-2, with 10 bases fitting TRBD1. In germline, CDR1 is DFQATT, CDR2 SNEGSKA (reference sequence). V was clipped by 4 bases and J by 3 bases; unmatched bases: 8. CDR3 length equals 15 residues. CDR3 in DNA: TGCAGTGCTAACTCCCGGGACAGGGGATACTATGGCTACACCTTC. Translation gives CSANSRDRGYYGYTF.

This clonotype was recorded many times. The genes are TRBV20-1 and TRBJ1-5, with TRBD1 identical over 8 bases. This CDR3 spans 14 amino acids. V dropped 0 bases and J dropped 6; count of bases not matched to a gene: 4. CDR1 is DFQATT, CDR2 SNEGSKA, per germline (reference sequence). CDR3 DNA sequence: TGCAGTGCTAGAGAGGGGACAGGAGTTCAGCCCCAGCATTTT. It specifies CSAREGTGVQPQHF.

Details on this clonotype: This may be a read error, as it is one base from a much larger clone. V is TRBV6-1 and J is TRBJ2-2, with 7 bases fitting TRBD2. Germline lookup yields CDR1 MNHNS and CDR2 SASEGT. The CDR3 covers 13 residues. CDR3 region: CVSLADNTGELFF. The CDR3 coding sequence is TGTGTCAGCCTAGCGGACAACACCGGGGAGCTGTTTTTT.

The chain links TRBV30 to TRBJ1-1; D not resolved. CDR3 length: 14 residues. With 0 bases removed from V and 2 bases from J, the gap between germline ends came to 10 bases. CDR1 is GTSNPN and CDR2 is SVGIG in the germline V gene (reference sequence). CDR3 DNA sequence: TGTGCCTGGAGTGTAGGCGATACCAACACTGAAGCTTTCTTT. Its protein product is CAWSVGDTNTEAFF.

This chain connects TRBV19 to TRBJ1-5; D ambiguous. Trimming left V 10 bases short and J 4 bases short, with 20 bases between. The CDR3 has 15 amino acids. Germline CDR1 and CDR2: LNHDA and SQIVND (reference sequence). The DNA for the CDR3 is TGTGCCACTAGGGATGGGCCAAACAAAAATCAGCCCCAGCATTTT. Its protein is CATRDGPNKNQPQHF.

V gene TRBV11-2 combines with J gene TRBJ2-7; TRBD2 agrees at 10 bases. The junction had 10 bases not matched to a gene; V was cut back by 5 bases and J by 6 bases. The CDR3 length is 15 residues. CDR1 is SGHAT and CDR2 is FQNNGV in the germline V gene. CDR3 sequence: CASSPYGLADPEQYF. The CDR3 DNA reads as TGTGCCAGCAGCCCGTACGGACTAGCGGATCCCGAGCAGTACTTC.

The V call is TRBV27, the J call TRBJ1-5; 10 nucleotides align to TRBD1. The CDR3 consists of 16 residues. Trimming removed 5 bases from V and 4 bases from J; junction bases left unmatched: 8. Germline V gene sequence: CDR1 MNHEY, CDR2 SMNVEV (reference sequence). The CDR3 sequence: CASSRDRGAGNQPQHF. CDR3 bases: TGTGCCAGCAGTCGGGACAGGGGCGCGGGGAATCAGCCCCAGCATTTT.

This clonotype was seen once. CDR3 residues: CASSGDFPSPGEQYF. CDR3 bases: TGTGCCAGCAGTGGGGACTTTCCTTCTCCTGGCGAGCAGTACTTC. This chain connects TRBV6-1 to TRBJ2-7, with D possibly being TRBD2 (6 bases). The V end lost 4 bases, the J end lost 6 bases, and 19 bases lay between the germline ends. CDR3 length equals 15 residues. In germline, CDR1 is MNHNS, CDR2 SASEGT.

This clonotype has ten or more counts. The J gene is TRBJ2-2, the V gene TRBV20-1, with 8 bases that match TRBD1. Germline CDR1 is DFQATT and CDR2 is SNEGSKA (reference sequence). J was trimmed by 0 bases and V by 4 bases; bases with no gene match: 4. This CDR3 comprises 15 residues. Here the CDR3 reads CSANRGQANTGELFF. The CDR3 DNA sequence: TGCAGTGCTAACAGGGGACAGGCGAACACCGGGGAGCTGTTTTTT.

There are many counts of this clonotype. The V gene is TRBV12-3 or TRBV12-4, the J gene TRBJ1-2, with no clear D. With 1 base removed from V and 8 bases from J, the gap between germline ends came to 8 bases. The CDR3 is 12 residues long. The CDR3 coding sequence is TGTGCCAGCAGTTTAGAAATGAGAGGCTACACCTTC. Translated: CASSLEMRGYTF.

This clonotype was found many times. This chain joins TRBV20-1 and TRBJ2-2; D tentatively reads TRBD1 or TRBD2 (5 bases each). Trimming removed 6 bases from V and 0 bases from J, with 14 bases in between. The CDR3 spans 15 residues. Germline assignment: CDR1 DFQATT and CDR2 SNEGSKA (reference sequence). The CDR3 loop reads CSATKGRANTGELFF. Here the CDR3 DNA reads TGCAGTGCAACTAAGGGACGGGCGAACACCGGGGAGCTGTTTTTT.

The chain carries TRBV10-1 and TRBJ2-2, with 9 bases fitting TRBD2. The CDR3 is 18 amino acids. In germline, CDR1 is WNHNN, CDR2 SYGVQD (reference sequence). V was clipped by 5 bases and J by 1 base; unmatched bases: 11. The CDR3 region has the DNA TGCGCCAGCAGTTCCCCCGGACTAGCGAGGGAGAACACCGGGGAGCTGTTTTTT. Translating it yields CASSSPGLARENTGELFF.

This clonotype was found many times. The genes are TRBV29-1 and TRBJ1-2; D is unresolved. Per germline, CDR1 SQVTM and CDR2 ANQGSEA. V lost 4 bases and J 0 bases, leaving 9 bases between the germline ends. The CDR3 length is 13 residues. The CDR3 loop is CSVVGRTNYGYTF. CDR3 in DNA: TGCAGCGTTGTGGGAAGGACTAACTATGGCTACACCTTC.

This clonotype appeared many times. The chain couples TRBV12-3 or TRBV12-4 to TRBJ2-7; TRBD1 might be the D (6 bases). The CDR3 is 14 amino acids. V lost 7 bases, J lost 2 bases, and 15 bases lay in between. For the CDR3, the DNA is TGTGCCAGCACTCCGACAGGCCCTCCCTACGAGCAGTACTTC. This encodes CASTPTGPPYEQYF.